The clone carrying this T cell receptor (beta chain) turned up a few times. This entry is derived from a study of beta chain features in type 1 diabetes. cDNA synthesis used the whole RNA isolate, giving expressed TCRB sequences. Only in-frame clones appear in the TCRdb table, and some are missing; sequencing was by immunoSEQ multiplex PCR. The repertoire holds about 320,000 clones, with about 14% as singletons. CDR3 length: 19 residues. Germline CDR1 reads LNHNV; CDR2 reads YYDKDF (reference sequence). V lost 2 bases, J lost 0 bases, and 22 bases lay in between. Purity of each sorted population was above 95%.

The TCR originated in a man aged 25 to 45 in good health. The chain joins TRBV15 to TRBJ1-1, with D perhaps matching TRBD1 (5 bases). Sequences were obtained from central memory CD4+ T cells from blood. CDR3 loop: CATSRFRQNNFNMNTEAFF. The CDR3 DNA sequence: TGTGCCACCAGCAGATTCCGACAGAACAACTTTAACATGAACACTGAAGCTTTCTTT. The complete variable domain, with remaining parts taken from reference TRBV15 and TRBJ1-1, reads DAMVIQNPRYQVTQFGKPVTLSCSQTLNHNVMYWYQQKSSQAPKLLFHYYDKDFNNEADTPDNFQSRRPNTSFCFLDIRSPGLGDTAMYLCATSRFRQNNFNMNTEAFFGQGTRLTVV.